This is a list of T cell receptor beta chains from one sample in a study of blood T cells in healthy people across ages. Each CDR3 protein gets one entry after TCRdb re-called the 5' RACE reads with MiXCR. The data hold around 990,000 distinct CDR3 sequences, with more than 30% observed a single time. Sequencing was carried out using blood. The source is a man aged 18 to 29 in good health. The CDR3 runs from the conserved cysteine through the conserved F or W. Fields, in order: V gene, D gene, J gene, clone size, CDR3 DNA, CDR3 protein. D genes are given only for firm matches. Clone size is not always given. Where it is, it says once, few, many or a class for expanded clones.

>TRBV5-1|TRBD1|TRBJ1-1|NA
TGCGCCAGCAGCTTGGATGGACAGGGGGACACTGAAGCTTTCTTT
CASSLDGQGDTEAFF
>TRBV7-8|NA|TRBJ2-2|NA
TGTGCCAGCAGCTTAGATTTGGCGGTTTTAGGGGCGGGACTCACCGGGGAGCTGTTTTTT
CASSLDLAVLGAGLTGELFF
>TRBV6-2/TRBV6-3|NA|TRBJ1-2|NA
TGTGCCAGCAACAGATTCCGGGACGGTACTCCTAACTATGGCTACACCTTC
CASNRFRDGTPNYGYTF
>TRBV6-2/TRBV6-3|TRBD2|TRBJ2-1|NA
TGTGCCAGCAGACGGGCCGGGGCTAGTGGGACTAAGGTGGCGAATGAGCAGTTCTTC
CASRRAGASGTKVANEQFF
>TRBV2|NA|TRBJ1-1|few
TGTGCCAGCCAGATAAAAATCGGTTCGGCAAAAGCTTTCTTT
CASQIKIGSAKAFF
>TRBV3-1|NA|TRBJ2-3|NA
TGTGCCAGCAGCCAAGACCCCATAGGGACCATCACAGATACGCAGTATTTT
CASSQDPIGTITDTQYF
>TRBV7-3|NA|TRBJ2-2|NA
TGTGCCAGCAGCAAATTCCCCCGAACTCCAAACAGGAAGGCCGGGGAGCTGTTTTTT
CASSKFPRTPNRKAGELFF
>TRBV12-3/TRBV12-4|NA|TRBJ1-5|few
TGTGCCAGCAGTGTGAGAGGGGGAAAACAGCCCCAGCATTTT
CASSVRGGKQPQHF
>TRBV7-9|NA|TRBJ2-3|few
TGTGCCAGCAGCCATAATGTTGCGGATACGCAGTATTTT
CASSHNVADTQYF
>TRBV28|TRBD1|TRBJ1-1|many
TGTGCCAGCAGCGGGGGACAGCTCAGTGAAGCTTTCTTT
CASSGGQLSEAFF
>TRBV27|TRBD1|TRBJ1-6|NA
TGTGCCAGCACCCCCATAGGGACAGCAAATTCACCCCTCCACTTT
CASTPIGTANSPLHF
>TRBV6-6|NA|TRBJ1-4|NA
TGTGCCAGCAGGGATGACGGGGGGCACAATGAAAAACTGTTTTTT
CASRDDGGHNEKLFF
>TRBV12-3/TRBV12-4|NA|TRBJ1-2|NA
TGTGCCCGCAGTTTGAGCTATGGCTACACCTTC
CARSLSYGYTF
>TRBV6-2/TRBV6-3|NA|TRBJ2-5|few
TGTGCCAGCACTGCCGGAGGTTTCCTCCGGGAGACCCAGTACTTC
CASTAGGFLRETQYF
>TRBV12-3/TRBV12-4|NA|TRBJ2-1|NA
TGTGCCAGCAGTAGCTCGGGGGCTACTACCCGACTTGAGCAGTTCTTC
CASSSSGATTRLEQFF
>TRBV4-2|NA|TRBJ1-2|NA
TGTGCCAGCAGCCAAGAATGGGGTTTCTATGGCTACACCTTC
CASSQEWGFYGYTF
>TRBV6-6|NA|TRBJ2-1|few
TGTGCCAGCAGCTTACCGACAGGGAGGAATGAGCAGTTCTTC
CASSLPTGRNEQFF
>TRBV29-1|NA|TRBJ2-2|NA
TGCAGCGTCCGGGACATCGGCCCCGGGGAGCTGTTTTTT
CSVRDIGPGELFF
>TRBV24-1|TRBD1|TRBJ1-1|NA
TGTGCCACCAGTGATGACAGGGGGGGCATGAACACTGAAGCTTTCTTT
CATSDDRGGMNTEAFF
>TRBV9|NA|TRBJ1-1|few
TGTGCCAGCACCCCACGCCGGGACTCTGAAGCTTTCTTT
CASTPRRDSEAFF
>TRBV10-3|TRBD1|TRBJ1-2|many
TGTGCCATCTCGTCAGGGACAGGGGTAGTCTATGGCTACACCTTC
CAISSGTGVVYGYTF
>TRBV7-2|NA|TRBJ2-3|many
TGTGCCAGCAGCTTAGCGTTGGATACGCAGTATTTT
CASSLALDTQYF
>TRBV20-1|NA|TRBJ2-1|NA
TGCAGTGCTAGAGATCCGGGGGAGCCCTACAATGAGCAGTTCTTC
CSARDPGEPYNEQFF
>TRBV18|NA|TRBJ2-3|NA
TGTGCCAGCTCGGAACAGGGTCGTACGCAGTATTTT
CASSEQGRTQYF
>TRBV13|TRBD2|TRBJ2-1|few
TGTGCCAGCAGCTCGAGGTACGGGACTAGCGGGGGCTACAATGAGCAGTTCTTC
CASSSRYGTSGGYNEQFF
>TRBV29-1|TRBD2|TRBJ2-1|many
TGCAGCGTTGCGGGGGGAAACAATGAGCAGTTCTTC
CSVAGGNNEQFF
>TRBV5-1|NA|TRBJ2-7|few
TGCGCCAGCAAAGGCGGAGGCGACGAGCAGTACTTC
CASKGGGDEQYF
>TRBV5-1|NA|TRBJ2-3|few
TGCGCCAGCAGCTTGGTATTTGAGGGGACAGATACGCAGTATTTT
CASSLVFEGTDTQYF
>TRBV20-1|NA|TRBJ1-1|NA
TGCAGTGCTAGAGGGGCGAGGAACACTGAAGCTTTCTTT
CSARGARNTEAFF
>TRBV6-6|NA|TRBJ2-5|NA
TGTGCCAGCAGTTACTCGAAGTCCACGGGCAATGAGCAGTACTTC
CASSYSKSTGNEQYF
>TRBV7-2|NA|TRBJ2-7|NA
TGTGCCAGCAGCCCAGAGTGGGGTCTACGAAACTACGAGCAGTACTTC
CASSPEWGLRNYEQYF
>TRBV20-1|NA|TRBJ1-1|NA
TGCAGTGCTAGAGATTGGCCTGAAGCTTTCTTT
CSARDWPEAFF
>TRBV16|TRBD1|TRBJ1-5|few
TGTGCCAGCAGCCAAACTACAGGGGGCGGTCAGCCCCAGCATTTT
CASSQTTGGGQPQHF
>TRBV21-1|NA|TRBJ2-7|once
TGTGCCAACAGCCTCCTGGGCGTGGGCTACGAGCAGTACTTC
CANSLLGVGYEQYF
>TRBV4-2|TRBD1|TRBJ1-6|NA
TGTGCCAGCAGCCACGGGACAGGGGCTTCTAATTCACCCCTCCACTTT
CASSHGTGASNSPLHF
>TRBV7-9|NA|TRBJ1-5|few
TGTGCCAGCAGCCCAGGGAACAGGGATGGGAAGCCCCAGCATTTT
CASSPGNRDGKPQHF
>TRBV12-3/TRBV12-4|NA|TRBJ1-5|NA
TGTGCCAGCAGTTTAAGGAGAAGGGCAGGCAATCAGCCCCAGCATTTT
CASSLRRRAGNQPQHF
>TRBV4-1|NA|TRBJ1-4|NA
TGCGCCAGCAGCCGAGCCCCAGCGATTAATGAAAAACTGTTTTTT
CASSRAPAINEKLFF
>TRBV20-1|NA|TRBJ1-2|few
TGCAGTGCTAACGTTATTAACTATGGCTACACCTTC
CSANVINYGYTF
>TRBV6-2/TRBV6-3|NA|TRBJ2-2|NA
TGTGCCAGCAGTTTAAGGGGACGAACGAACACCGGGGAGCTGTTTTTT
CASSLRGRTNTGELFF